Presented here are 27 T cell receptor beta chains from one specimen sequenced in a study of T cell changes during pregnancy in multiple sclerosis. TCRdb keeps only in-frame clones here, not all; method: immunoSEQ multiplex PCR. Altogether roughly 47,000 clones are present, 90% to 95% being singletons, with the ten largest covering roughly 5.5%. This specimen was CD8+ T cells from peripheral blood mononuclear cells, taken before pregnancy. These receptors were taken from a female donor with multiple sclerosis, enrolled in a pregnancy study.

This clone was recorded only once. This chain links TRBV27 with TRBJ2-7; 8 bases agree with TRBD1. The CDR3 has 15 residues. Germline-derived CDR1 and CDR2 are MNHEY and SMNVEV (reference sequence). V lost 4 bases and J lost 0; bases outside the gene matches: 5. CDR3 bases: TGTGCCAGCAGTTCGACAGGGGCCAGCTCCTACGAGCAGTACTTC. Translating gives CASSSTGASSYEQYF.

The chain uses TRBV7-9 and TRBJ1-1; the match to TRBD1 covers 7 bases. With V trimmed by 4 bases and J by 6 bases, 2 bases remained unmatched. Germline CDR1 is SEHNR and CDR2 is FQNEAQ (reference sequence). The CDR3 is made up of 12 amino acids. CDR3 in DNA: TGTGCCAGCAGCTACGGGACAGCTGAAGCTTTCTTT. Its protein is CASSYGTAEAFF.

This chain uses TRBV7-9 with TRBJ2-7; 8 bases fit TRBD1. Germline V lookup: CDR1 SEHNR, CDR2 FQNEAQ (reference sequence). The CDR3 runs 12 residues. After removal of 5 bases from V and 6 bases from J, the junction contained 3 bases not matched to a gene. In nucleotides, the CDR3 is TGTGCCAGCAGCCCGCAGGGGGCCGAGCAGTACTTC. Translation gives CASSPQGAEQYF.

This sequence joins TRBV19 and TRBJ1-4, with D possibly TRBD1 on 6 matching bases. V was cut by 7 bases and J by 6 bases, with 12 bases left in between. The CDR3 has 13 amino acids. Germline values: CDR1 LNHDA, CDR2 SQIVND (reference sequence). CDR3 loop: CASNTGSDEKLFF. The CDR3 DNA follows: TGTGCCAGTAATACAGGGAGTGATGAAAAACTGTTTTTT.

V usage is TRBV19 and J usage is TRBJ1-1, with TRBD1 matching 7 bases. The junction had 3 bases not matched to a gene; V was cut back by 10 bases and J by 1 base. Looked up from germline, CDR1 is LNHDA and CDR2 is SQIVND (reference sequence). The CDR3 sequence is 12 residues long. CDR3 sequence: CAIDRANTEAFF. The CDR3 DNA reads TGTGCCATAGACAGGGCGAACACTGAAGCTTTCTTT.

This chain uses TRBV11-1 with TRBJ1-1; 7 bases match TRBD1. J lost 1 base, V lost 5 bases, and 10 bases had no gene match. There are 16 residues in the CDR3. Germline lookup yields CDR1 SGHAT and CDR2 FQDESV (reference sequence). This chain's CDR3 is CASSHPGRTGNTEAFF. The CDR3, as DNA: TGTGCCAGCAGCCACCCCGGCAGGACAGGGAACACTGAAGCTTTCTTT.

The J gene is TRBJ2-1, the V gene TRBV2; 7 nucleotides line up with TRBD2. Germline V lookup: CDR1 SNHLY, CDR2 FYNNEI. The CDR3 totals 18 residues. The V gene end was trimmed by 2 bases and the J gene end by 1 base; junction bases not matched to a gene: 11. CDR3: CASSERGLTSSSYNEQFF. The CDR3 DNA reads TGTGCCAGCAGTGAAAGGGGCCTGACTAGCAGTTCCTACAATGAGCAGTTCTTC.

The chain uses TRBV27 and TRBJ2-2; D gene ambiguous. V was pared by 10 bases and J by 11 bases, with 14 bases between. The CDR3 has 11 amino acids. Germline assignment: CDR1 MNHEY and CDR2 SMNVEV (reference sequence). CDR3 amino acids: CATLVGEELFF. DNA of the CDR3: TGTGCCACCCTAGTGGGTGAAGAGCTGTTTTTT.

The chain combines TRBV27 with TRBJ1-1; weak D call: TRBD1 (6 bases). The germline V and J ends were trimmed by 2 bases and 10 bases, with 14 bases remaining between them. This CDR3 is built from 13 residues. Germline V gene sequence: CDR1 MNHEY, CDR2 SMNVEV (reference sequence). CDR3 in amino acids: CASSLRQAPAAFF. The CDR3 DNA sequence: TGTGCCAGCAGTTTACGACAGGCCCCGGCAGCTTTCTTT.

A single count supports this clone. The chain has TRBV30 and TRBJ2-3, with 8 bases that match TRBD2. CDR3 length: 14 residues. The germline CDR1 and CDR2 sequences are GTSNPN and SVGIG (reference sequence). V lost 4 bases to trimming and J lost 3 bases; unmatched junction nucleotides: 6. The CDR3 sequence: CAWTPTGGTDTQYF. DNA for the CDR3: TGTGCCTGGACTCCCACGGGGGGGACAGATACGCAGTATTTT.

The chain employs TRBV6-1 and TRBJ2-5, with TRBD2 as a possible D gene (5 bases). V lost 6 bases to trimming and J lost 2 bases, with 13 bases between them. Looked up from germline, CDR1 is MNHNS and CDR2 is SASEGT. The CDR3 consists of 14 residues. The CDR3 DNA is TGTGCCAGCAGACGGCGGACTCATCAAGAGACCCAGTACTTC. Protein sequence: CASRRRTHQETQYF.

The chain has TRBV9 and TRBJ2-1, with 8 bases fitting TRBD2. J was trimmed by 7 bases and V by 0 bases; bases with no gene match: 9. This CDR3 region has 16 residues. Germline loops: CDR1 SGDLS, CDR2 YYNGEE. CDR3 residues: CASSVAVGRASNEQFF. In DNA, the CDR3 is TGTGCCAGCAGCGTAGCAGTCGGGAGGGCCTCTAATGAGCAGTTCTTC.

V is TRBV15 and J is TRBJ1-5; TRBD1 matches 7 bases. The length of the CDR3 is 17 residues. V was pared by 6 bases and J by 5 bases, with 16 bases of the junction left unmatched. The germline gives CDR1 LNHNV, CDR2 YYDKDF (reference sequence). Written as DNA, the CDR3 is TGTGCCACCAGTAGACACCCTCGGGACAGACTTGATCAGCCCCAGCATTTT. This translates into CATSRHPRDRLDQPQHF.

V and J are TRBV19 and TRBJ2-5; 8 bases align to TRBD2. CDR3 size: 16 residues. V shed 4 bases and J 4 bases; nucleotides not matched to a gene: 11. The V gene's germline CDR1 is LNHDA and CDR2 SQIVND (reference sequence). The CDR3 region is CASSTSGSGKGETQYF. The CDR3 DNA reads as TGTGCCAGTAGTACCTCCGGTAGCGGGAAAGGAGAGACCCAGTACTTC.

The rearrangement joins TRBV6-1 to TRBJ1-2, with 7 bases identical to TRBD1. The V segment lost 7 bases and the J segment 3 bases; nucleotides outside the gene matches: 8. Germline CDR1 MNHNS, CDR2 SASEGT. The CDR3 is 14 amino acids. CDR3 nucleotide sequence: TGTGCCAGCAACCGACAGGGACTTCACTATGGCTACACCTTC. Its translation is CASNRQGLHYGYTF.

CDR3 in amino acids: CASSQIFGPRGETQYF. CDR3 coding DNA: TGCGCCAGCAGCCAAATATTCGGGCCCCGCGGGGAGACCCAGTACTTC. The V gene is TRBV4-1, the J gene TRBJ2-5; TRBD2 might be the D (5 bases). This CDR3 is built from 16 residues. V was cut by 2 bases and J by 5 bases, with 18 bases left in between. Germline V gene data show CDR1 as MGHRA and CDR2 as YSYEKL.

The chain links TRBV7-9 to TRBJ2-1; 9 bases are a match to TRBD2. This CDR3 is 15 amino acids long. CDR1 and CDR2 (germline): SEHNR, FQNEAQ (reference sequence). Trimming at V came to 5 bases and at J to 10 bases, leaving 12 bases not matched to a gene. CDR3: CASSPLVVAGEEQFF. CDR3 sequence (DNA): TGTGCCAGCAGCCCCCTGGTGGTAGCGGGAGAGGAGCAGTTCTTC.

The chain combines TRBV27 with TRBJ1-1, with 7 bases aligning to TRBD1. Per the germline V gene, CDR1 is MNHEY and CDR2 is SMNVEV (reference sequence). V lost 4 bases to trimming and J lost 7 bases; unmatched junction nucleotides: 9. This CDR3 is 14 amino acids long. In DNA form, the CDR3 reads TGTGCCAGCAGTTACCTCTCGGGACAGAGTGAAGCTTTCTTT. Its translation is CASSYLSGQSEAFF.

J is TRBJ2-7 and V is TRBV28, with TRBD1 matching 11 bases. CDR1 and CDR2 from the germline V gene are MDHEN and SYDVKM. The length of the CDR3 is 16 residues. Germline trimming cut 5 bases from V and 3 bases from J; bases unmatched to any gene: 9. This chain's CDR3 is CASSPQVGTGGYEQYF. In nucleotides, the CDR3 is TGTGCCAGCAGTCCGCAAGTAGGGACAGGGGGCTACGAGCAGTACTTC.

The CDR3 reads CASSVALAGNYEQYF. CDR3 coding DNA: TGTGCCAGCAGCGTAGCGTTAGCGGGAAACTACGAGCAGTACTTC. The chain has TRBV9 and TRBJ2-7; 8 bases are shared with TRBD2. Unmatched junction bases numbered 5, after V lost 0 bases and J lost 3 bases. The CDR3 loop spans 15 amino acids. The V gene's germline CDR1 is SGDLS and CDR2 YYNGEE.

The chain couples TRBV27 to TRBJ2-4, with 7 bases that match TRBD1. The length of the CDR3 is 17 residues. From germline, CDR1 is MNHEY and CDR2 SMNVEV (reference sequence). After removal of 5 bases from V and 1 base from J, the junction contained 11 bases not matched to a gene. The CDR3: CASSPRQGWGAKNIQYF. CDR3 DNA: TGTGCCAGCAGTCCGAGACAGGGATGGGGGGCCAAAAACATTCAGTACTTC.

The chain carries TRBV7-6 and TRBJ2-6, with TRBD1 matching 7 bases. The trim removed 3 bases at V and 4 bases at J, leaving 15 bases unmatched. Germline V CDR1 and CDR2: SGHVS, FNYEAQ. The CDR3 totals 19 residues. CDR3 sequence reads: CASSFLGGQNSPGANVLTF. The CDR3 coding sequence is TGTGCCAGCAGCTTCCTAGGGGGACAGAACTCCCCGGGGGCCAACGTCCTGACTTTC.

The CDR3 spells CAIGTSGDTDTQYF. Written as DNA, the CDR3 is TGTGCCATAGGGACTAGCGGAGACACAGATACGCAGTATTTT. The chain recombines TRBV6-1 with TRBJ2-3, with 11 bases that match TRBD2. The CDR3 consists of 14 residues. The trim removed 10 bases at V and 2 bases at J, leaving 5 bases unmatched. CDR1 is MNHNS, CDR2 SASEGT, per germline.

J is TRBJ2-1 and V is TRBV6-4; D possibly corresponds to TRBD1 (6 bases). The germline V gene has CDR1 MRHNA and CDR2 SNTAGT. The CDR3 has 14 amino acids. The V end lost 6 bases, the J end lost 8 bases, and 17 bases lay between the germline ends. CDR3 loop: CASRYKDSRDEQFF. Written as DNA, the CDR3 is TGTGCCAGCAGATACAAGGACAGCCGGGATGAGCAGTTCTTC.

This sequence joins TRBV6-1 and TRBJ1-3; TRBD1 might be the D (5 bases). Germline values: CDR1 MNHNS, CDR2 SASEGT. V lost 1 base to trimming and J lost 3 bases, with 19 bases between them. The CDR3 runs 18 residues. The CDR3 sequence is CASSEVVRAITGGNTIYF. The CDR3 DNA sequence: TGTGCCAGCAGTGAAGTAGTCAGGGCTATTACCGGTGGAAACACCATATATTTT.

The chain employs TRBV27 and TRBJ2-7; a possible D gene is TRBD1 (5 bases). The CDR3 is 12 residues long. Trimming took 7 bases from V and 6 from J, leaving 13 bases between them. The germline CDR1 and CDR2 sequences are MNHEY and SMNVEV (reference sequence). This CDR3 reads CASNQGWGEQYF. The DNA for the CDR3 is TGTGCCAGCAATCAGGGATGGGGCGAGCAGTACTTC.

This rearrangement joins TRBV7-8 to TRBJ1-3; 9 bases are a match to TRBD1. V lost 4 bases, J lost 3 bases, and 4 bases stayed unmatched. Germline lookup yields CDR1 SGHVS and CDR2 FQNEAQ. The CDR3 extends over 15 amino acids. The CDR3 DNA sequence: TGTGCCAGCAGCTCGGACAGGGGTGGTGGAAACACCATATATTTT. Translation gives CASSSDRGGGNTIYF.